Included here is one T cell receptor beta chain sequence, with context. The data stem from a study of early T cells in non-severe SARS-CoV-2 infection. V lost 2 bases, J lost 1 base, and 6 bases lay in between. CDR1 is MNHEY and CDR2 is SMNVEV in the germline V gene (reference sequence). This CDR3 spans 14 amino acids. TCRdb redid the calling of the 5' RACE reads with MiXCR, one entry per CDR3 protein. Here the sample spans about 110,000 distinct CDR3 sequences, about 12% being singletons. The specimen sequenced was whole blood. This sequence joins TRBV27 and TRBJ2-1; D not certain. The clonotype comes from an adult who was a healthcare worker with PCR-confirmed SARS-CoV-2 infection or an uninfected control (not recorded which). CDR3 sequence (DNA): TGTGCCAGCAGTTTACTCCCTTCCTACAATGAGCAGTTCTTC. It codes for CASSLLPSYNEQFF.